This is a list of T cell receptor beta chains from one sample in a study of CD8 T cells in Susac syndrome. Each CDR3 protein is one row after TCRdb ran MiXCR on the immunoSEQ multiplex PCR reads. This sample has around 230,000 distinct CDR3 sequences, with roughly 96% found just once. The sequencing sample was made of CD4+ T cells from PBMCs. These receptors were obtained from a human donor with multiple sclerosis. The CDR3 runs from the conserved cysteine through the conserved F or W. The D gene is left open where the match is weak. The size field is filled for only some rows; it gives once, few, many or a size class.

d_call	clone_size	j_call	v_call	cdr3_nt	cdr3_aa
TRBD2	-	TRBJ2-6	TRBV29-1	TGCAGCGTAGAAGCGGGAGTAAGTACTGGGGCCAACGTCCTGACTTTC	CSVEAGVSTGANVLTF
-	-	TRBJ2-5	TRBV29-1	TGCAGCGTTGAGGCCCGGAAGGGAGGAGAGACCCAGTACTTC	CSVEARKGGETQYF
-	-	TRBJ1-2	TRBV20-1	TGCAGTGCGATCAAGGACCCCTATGGCTACACCTTC	CSAIKDPYGYTF
-	-	TRBJ2-5	TRBV29-1	TGCAGCGTTTCAAGCGGAGCGATGGAGACCCAGTACTTC	CSVSSGAMETQYF
-	-	TRBJ2-7	TRBV2	TGTGCCAGCAGCTCGGACTACTCCTACGAGCAGTACTTC	CASSSDYSYEQYF
-	-	TRBJ2-7	TRBV18	TGTGCCAGCTCACCACCGTATACGGGAGCGTCATACGAGCAGTACTTC	CASSPPYTGASYEQYF
-	-	TRBJ2-1	TRBV3-1	TGTGCCAGCAGCCAAGGGCAGGGCAATGAGCAGTTCTTC	CASSQGQGNEQFF
-	-	TRBJ2-7	TRBV19	TGTGCCAGTAGCAACCCGGGGGGCGCAGCCTACGAGCAGTACTTC	CASSNPGGAAYEQYF
TRBD2	-	TRBJ2-7	TRBV2	TGTGCCAGCAGGATTTCTAGCGGGAGGAACGAGCAGTACTTC	CASRISSGRNEQYF
-	-	TRBJ2-7	TRBV20-1	TGCAGTGCTGCTAATTCTAGGACTGGTTTAGGCGAGCAGTACTTC	CSAANSRTGLGEQYF
TRBD2	once	TRBJ2-3	TRBV20-1	TGCAGTGGAGCGGGGGACCTCACAGATACGCAGTATTTT	CSGAGDLTDTQYF
TRBD2	-	TRBJ2-7	TRBV5-1	TGCGCCAGCAGCCCCAGCGATGGCGGGAGGGCCCACGAGCAGTACTTC	CASSPSDGGRAHEQYF
-	-	TRBJ1-4	TRBV7-9	TGTGCCAGCAGCCCCACGGTGCTAATCGAGAATGAAAAACTGTTTTTT	CASSPTVLIENEKLFF
-	-	TRBJ2-3	TRBV13	TGTGCCAGCAGCTTTCAGGGATCCACAGATACGCAGTATTTT	CASSFQGSTDTQYF
-	-	TRBJ1-1	TRBV25-1	TGTGCCAGCAGTGAAGTAGGGTTTACTGAAGCTTTCTTT	CASSEVGFTEAFF
TRBD1	-	TRBJ2-7	TRBV30	TGTGCCGGCAGGACAGGGGATCCCTACGAGCAGTACTTC	CAGRTGDPYEQYF
-	-	TRBJ2-3	TRBV5-4	TGTGCCAGCAGCTTGCCAGTCACAGATACGCAGTATTTT	CASSLPVTDTQYF
TRBD1	-	TRBJ2-7	TRBV29-1	TGCAGCGTTCATCGGGACAGCGACTACGAGCAGTACTTC	CSVHRDSDYEQYF
TRBD2	-	TRBJ2-1	TRBV7-9	TGTGCCAGCAACCAAGGACTAGCGGGAGGGGGTGAGCAGTTCTTC	CASNQGLAGGGEQFF
-	once	TRBJ2-2	TRBV3-1	TGTGCCAGCAGCCAAGTGTGGCGGGGACCCACTACCGGGGAGCTGTTTTTT	CASSQVWRGPTTGELFF
-	-	TRBJ2-6	TRBV27	TGTGCCAGCAGCCGCGAGCCCCCAAGGGGGGCCAACGTCCTGACTTTC	CASSREPPRGANVLTF
-	once	TRBJ1-5	TRBV19	TGTGCCAGTACCCCTGGGACCGTTCCTTCGCCCCAGCATTTT	CASTPGTVPSPQHF
-	-	TRBJ2-7	TRBV20-1	TGCAGTGCTAGTGGAGGGAACTACGAGCAGTACTTC	CSASGGNYEQYF
TRBD1	-	TRBJ1-1	TRBV29-1	TGCAGCTACGGAAGACAGGGGGCTCCTGAAGCTTTCTTT	CSYGRQGAPEAFF
-	-	TRBJ1-5	TRBV29-1	TGCAGCGTTCGGGGTGCTCAGCCCCAGCATTTT	CSVRGAQPQHF
-	-	TRBJ2-3	TRBV29-1	TGCAGCGCCCGAACCACCGCTACGACTAGCACAGATACGCAGTATTTT	CSARTTATTSTDTQYF
-	-	TRBJ2-5	TRBV29-1	TGCAGCGTTGAAGACGGGGAGACAGGCCGGGGGGAGACCCAGTACTTC	CSVEDGETGRGETQYF
TRBD1	-	TRBJ2-3	TRBV20-1	TGCAGTGCTGGACGACAGGGGGCAAGGGTCACAGATACGCAGTATTTT	CSAGRQGARVTDTQYF
TRBD1	-	TRBJ1-2	TRBV29-1	TGCAGCGTACCCGGGACAGCTTATGGCTACACCTTC	CSVPGTAYGYTF
-	-	TRBJ2-3	TRBV5-1	TGCGCCAGCAGCTTGATCCCCCGAGATACGCAGTATTTT	CASSLIPRDTQYF
-	-	TRBJ1-2	TRBV20-1	TGCAGTGCTCAAGGGGCTGGGGGCGGCTACACCTTC	CSAQGAGGGYTF
-	few	TRBJ1-1	TRBV12-3/TRBV12-4	TGTGCCAGCAGTTCCGGGACTGAAGCTTTCTTT	CASSSGTEAFF
-	-	TRBJ2-1	TRBV24-1	TGTGCCACCAGCCGTGGGAATGAGCAGTTCTTC	CATSRGNEQFF
TRBD1	-	TRBJ2-1	TRBV20-1	TGCAGTGCTGAAGGACAGGGGGACAATGAGCAGTTCTTC	CSAEGQGDNEQFF
TRBD2	-	TRBJ2-7	TRBV7-2	TGTGCCAGCAGCTTTGGACTAGCGGGAGATCCCTACGAGCAGTACTTC	CASSFGLAGDPYEQYF
-	-	TRBJ2-5	TRBV28	TGTGCCAGCAGTGGGGGCCTCCAAGAGACCCAGTACTTC	CASSGGLQETQYF
TRBD2	-	TRBJ2-1	TRBV14	TGTGCCAGCAGCCAAGGACTAGCGGGGTACAATGAGCAGTTCTTC	CASSQGLAGYNEQFF
-	-	TRBJ1-3	TRBV20-1	TGCAGTGCTGGAACAGTGAACTCTGGAAACACCATATATTTT	CSAGTVNSGNTIYF
-	-	TRBJ1-2	TRBV6-1	TGTGCCAGCAGTGAATACATTCAGGTGCCCTCTAACTATGGCTACACCTTC	CASSEYIQVPSNYGYTF
TRBD1	-	TRBJ1-2	TRBV27	TGTGCCAGCAGTTTATCACCAGGACAGGGAGGTGGCTATGGCTACACCTTC	CASSLSPGQGGGYGYTF
-	-	TRBJ1-1	TRBV7-9	TGTGCCAGCAGCTCCCTAACAGCGAACACTGAAGCTTTCTTT	CASSSLTANTEAFF
TRBD1	once	TRBJ1-5	TRBV20-1	TGCAGTGCTAGACAGGGGGCCTCGGGAAATCAGCCCCAGCATTTT	CSARQGASGNQPQHF